This is a list of T cell receptor beta chains from one sample in a study of T cell changes during pregnancy in multiple sclerosis. Here immunoSEQ multiplex PCR was the method, and the copy in TCRdb shows in-frame clones only, minus some. This table has around 81,000 clones, roughly 92% appearing once. The starting material was peripheral blood, obtained after pregnancy. The source is a female donor in good health, enrolled as a control in a pregnancy study. Both conserved end residues are part of each CDR3. The order of the fields is V gene, D gene, clone size, J gene, CDR3 protein, CDR3 DNA. D genes are given only for firm matches. The size entry is marked missing in some rows and otherwise reads once, few, many or a size class.

V gene: TRBV27
D gene: TRBD1
clone size: NA
J gene: TRBJ1-5
CDR3 protein: CASSYSGGQPQHF
CDR3 DNA: TGTGCCAGCAGCTACTCAGGGGGACAGCCCCAGCATTTT

V gene: TRBV7-9
D gene: TRBD1
clone size: NA
J gene: TRBJ1-2
CDR3 protein: CASSLAGTGGGYTF
CDR3 DNA: TGTGCCAGCAGCTTAGCTGGGACAGGGGGAGGCTACACCTTC

V gene: TRBV4-2
D gene: TRBD2
clone size: NA
J gene: TRBJ2-5
CDR3 protein: CASSQVAAGGYQETQYF
CDR3 DNA: TGTGCCAGCAGCCAAGTGGCAGCGGGGGGTTACCAAGAGACCCAGTACTTC

V gene: TRBV10-3
D gene: TRBD1
clone size: NA
J gene: TRBJ2-7
CDR3 protein: CATQAGQGASEQYF
CDR3 DNA: TGTGCCACCCAGGCGGGACAGGGGGCGTCCGAGCAGTACTTC

V gene: TRBV5-6
D gene: TRBD2
clone size: NA
J gene: TRBJ2-1
CDR3 protein: CASSLAGLAGGMGNEQFF
CDR3 DNA: TGTGCCAGCAGCTTGGCCGGACTAGCGGGAGGAATGGGCAATGAGCAGTTCTTC

V gene: TRBV11-3
D gene: TRBD1
clone size: NA
J gene: TRBJ2-5
CDR3 protein: CASSLEGGRQETQYF
CDR3 DNA: TGTGCCAGCAGCTTAGAAGGGGGCAGGCAAGAGACCCAGTACTTC

V gene: TRBV6-5
D gene: NA
clone size: NA
J gene: TRBJ2-3
CDR3 protein: CASSFTLGGTQYF
CDR3 DNA: TGTGCCAGCAGTTTTACGCTAGGGGGTACGCAGTATTTT

V gene: TRBV2
D gene: NA
clone size: NA
J gene: TRBJ2-5
CDR3 protein: CASSELNVGAETQYF
CDR3 DNA: TGTGCCAGCAGTGAATTAAACGTGGGGGCAGAGACCCAGTACTTC

V gene: TRBV5-4
D gene: NA
clone size: NA
J gene: TRBJ2-7
CDR3 protein: CASSWGLGEQYF
CDR3 DNA: TGTGCCAGCAGCTGGGGACTGGGGGAGCAGTACTTC

V gene: TRBV7-2
D gene: TRBD2
clone size: NA
J gene: TRBJ2-7
CDR3 protein: CASSFTSGAPYEQYF
CDR3 DNA: TGTGCCAGCAGCTTCACTAGCGGGGCCCCCTACGAGCAGTACTTC

V gene: TRBV7-2
D gene: TRBD2
clone size: few
J gene: TRBJ2-1
CDR3 protein: CASSSGLAGVYNEQFF
CDR3 DNA: TGTGCCAGCAGCTCCGGACTAGCGGGAGTGTACAATGAGCAGTTCTTC

V gene: TRBV7-9
D gene: NA
clone size: NA
J gene: TRBJ2-1
CDR3 protein: CASSFRRVGYNEQFF
CDR3 DNA: TGTGCCAGCAGCTTTCGCAGGGTGGGGTACAATGAGCAGTTCTTC